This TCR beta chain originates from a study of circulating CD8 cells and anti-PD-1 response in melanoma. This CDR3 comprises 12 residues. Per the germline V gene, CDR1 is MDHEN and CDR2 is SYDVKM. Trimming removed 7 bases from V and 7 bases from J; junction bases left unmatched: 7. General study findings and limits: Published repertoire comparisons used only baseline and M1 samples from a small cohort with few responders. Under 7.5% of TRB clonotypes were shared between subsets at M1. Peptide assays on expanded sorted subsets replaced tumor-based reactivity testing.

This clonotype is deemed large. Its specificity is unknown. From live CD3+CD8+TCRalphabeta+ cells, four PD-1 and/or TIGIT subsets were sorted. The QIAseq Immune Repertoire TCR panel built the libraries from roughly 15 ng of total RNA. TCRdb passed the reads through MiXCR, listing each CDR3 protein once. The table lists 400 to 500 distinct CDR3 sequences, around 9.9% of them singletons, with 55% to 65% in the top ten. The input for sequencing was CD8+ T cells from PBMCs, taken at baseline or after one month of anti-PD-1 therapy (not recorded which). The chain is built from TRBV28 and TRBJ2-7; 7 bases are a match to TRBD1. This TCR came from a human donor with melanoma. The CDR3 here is CASTPGGKEQYF. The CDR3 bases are TGTGCCAGCACTCCAGGGGGTAAGGAGCAGTACTTC. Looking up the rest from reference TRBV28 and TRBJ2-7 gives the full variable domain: DVKVTQSSRYLVKRTGEKVFLECVQDMDHENMFWYRQDPGLGLRLIYFSYDVKMKEKGDIPEGYSVSREKKERFSLILESASTNQTSMYLCASTPGGKEQYFGPGTRLTVT.